One and the same sample provided the 7 T cell receptor beta chains below, sequenced in a study of OX40 agonist ivuxolimab in advanced cancers. Assay: immunoSEQ multiplex PCR; the TCRdb copy retains only in-frame clones and omits some. The data contain under 80,000 clones, around 86% of them singletons. This specimen consisted of CD4+ or CD8+ T cells sorted from blood, obtained in a trial of the OX40 agonist ivuxolimab. All receptors come from an adult with an advanced solid tumor such as melanoma, head and neck, liver or kidney cancer.

The rearrangement links TRBV28 to TRBJ2-7; D gene ambiguous. The CDR3 runs 13 residues. Germline CDR1 MDHEN, CDR2 SYDVKM. The germline V and J ends were trimmed by 8 bases and 6 bases, with 17 bases remaining between them. CDR3 bases: TGTGCCAGCTGCCCGATCTCCCGCGGCGAGCAGTACTTC. Translation gives CASCPISRGEQYF.

This clone showed up just a few times. J is TRBJ2-2 and V is TRBV7-2, with D perhaps matching TRBD2 (5 bases). CDR1 SGHTA and CDR2 FQGNSA come from the germline V gene. Trimming took 5 bases from V and 1 from J, leaving 20 bases between them. The CDR3 contains 18 residues. As DNA, the CDR3 is TGTGCCAGCAGCACAGTGACGCGGGCCCGGAGGAACACCGGGGAGCTGTTTTTT. Its translation is CASSTVTRARRNTGELFF.

As regards this clone: The sample contains more than one DNA sequence encoding this CDR3. The J gene is TRBJ2-1, the V gene TRBV28; TRBD2 matches at 13 bases. V shed 6 bases, J shed 7 bases, and the junction held 6 bases outside the gene matches. There are 15 residues in the CDR3. Germline CDR1 and CDR2: MDHEN and SYDVKM. This chain's CDR3 is CASSLLAGGGNEQFF. Written as DNA, the CDR3 is TGTGCCAGCAGCTTACTAGCGGGAGGGGGGAATGAGCAGTTCTTC.

The chain combines TRBV6-5 with TRBJ1-1; 9 bases agree with TRBD1. From germline, CDR1 is MNHEY and CDR2 SVGAGI. The CDR3 consists of 14 residues. V was pared by 6 bases and J by 6 bases, with 8 bases of the junction left unmatched. The CDR3 sequence is CASRTGTGTAEAFF. Here the CDR3 DNA reads TGTGCCAGCAGAACCGGGACAGGGACCGCTGAAGCTTTCTTT.

The chain employs TRBV6-5 and TRBJ2-7, with D hard to call. The CDR3 is made up of 15 amino acids. V lost 4 bases and J 0 bases, leaving 13 bases between the germline ends. The V gene's germline CDR1 is MNHEY and CDR2 SVGAGI. The CDR3 sequence is CASSSSLSSSYEQYF. In nucleotides, the CDR3 is TGTGCCAGCAGTTCCTCTTTAAGTAGCTCCTACGAGCAGTACTTC.

This chain joins TRBV29-1 and TRBJ2-1; D assignment may be TRBD1 or TRBD2 (6 bases each). This CDR3 contains 13 residues. Germline CDR1 and CDR2: SQVTM and ANQGSEA. Deletions cut 3 bases from V and 9 bases from J, with 15 bases between. For the CDR3, the DNA is TGCAGCGTTGAGCGCGGGACATTCGGTGAGCAGTTCTTC. This sequence encodes CSVERGTFGEQFF.

The rearrangement joins TRBV29-1 to TRBJ2-3, with a possible D match to TRBD2 (5 bases). The CDR3 is 17 amino acids. CDR1 SQVTM and CDR2 ANQGSEA come from the germline V gene. V was trimmed by 2 bases and J by 1 base, leaving 19 bases between them. DNA of the CDR3: TGCAGCGTTGAAACGACCCGAGCGCTGGGAGGCACAGATACGCAGTATTTT. It yields the protein CSVETTRALGGTDTQYF.